Listed here is a single TCR beta chain. Antigen unknown. Sequencing was performed with immunoSEQ multiplex PCR; in TCRdb, only in-frame clones are kept and a portion is missing. The table has some 1.5 million clones, roughly 96% seen once. This entry belongs to a study of shared clonotypes between healthy human individuals. Study-level points and caveats: Shared across a few donors were 5% to 6% of the naive CD4 clonotypes. Although depth was large, rarefaction showed that sequencing of the sorted subsets was incomplete.

The CDR3 sequence is 15 residues long. V gave up 4 bases and J gave up 9 bases; unmatched junction bases: 9. In germline, CDR1 is SGHNT, CDR2 YYREEE (reference sequence). The receptor was isolated from a man younger than 40 in good health. The chain joins TRBV5-4 to TRBJ2-1; TRBD2 aligns across 11 bases. The sample was naive CD4+ T cells sorted from blood. Subset described: CD45RA+ positively selected. Here the CDR3 DNA reads TGTGCCAGCAGCCGTACTAGCGGGAGTTCTAGTGAGCAGTTCTTC. It translates to CASSRTSGSSSEQFF.